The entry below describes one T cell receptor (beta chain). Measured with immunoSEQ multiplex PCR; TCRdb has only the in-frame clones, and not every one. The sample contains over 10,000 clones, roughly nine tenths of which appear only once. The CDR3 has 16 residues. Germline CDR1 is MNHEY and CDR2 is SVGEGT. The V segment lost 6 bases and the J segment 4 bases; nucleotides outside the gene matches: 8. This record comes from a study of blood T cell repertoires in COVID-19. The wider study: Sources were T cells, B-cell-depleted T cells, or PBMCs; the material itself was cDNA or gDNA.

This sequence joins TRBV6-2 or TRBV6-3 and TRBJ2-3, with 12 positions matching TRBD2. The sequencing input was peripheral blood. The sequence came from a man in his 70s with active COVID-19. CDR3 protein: CASSPRLAGDPDTQYF. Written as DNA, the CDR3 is TGTGCCAGCAGCCCTCGACTAGCGGGAGACCCAGATACGCAGTATTTT.